These 24 T cell receptor beta chains came from one sample sequenced in a study of T cells after yellow fever vaccination. TCRdb re-called the 5' RACE reads with MiXCR, one entry per CDR3 protein. In the table there are fewer than 100,000 distinct CDR3 sequences, 7.5% to 10% of which are singletons. The sample in question was CD8+ T cells not binding an NS4B(214-222) dextramer, sorted from PBMCs, obtained around 14 days after the first yellow fever vaccination. The origin of the receptors is a man younger than 35 who received the YFV17D yellow fever vaccine.

This clonotype was seen a few times. The chain links TRBV11-3 to TRBJ2-3, with 8 positions matching TRBD1. Per the germline V gene, CDR1 is SGHNT and CDR2 is YENEEA. The length of the CDR3 is 17 residues. Unmatched junction bases numbered 13, after V lost 8 bases and J lost 0 bases. The CDR3 protein is CASSAYDRQGSTDTQYF. The CDR3 DNA reads TGTGCCAGCTCAGCTTATGATAGACAGGGGAGCACAGATACGCAGTATTTT.

This clonotype has more than one count but fewer than ten. The chain recombines TRBV10-2 with TRBJ1-2; D unclear. V was cut by 0 bases and J by 5 bases, with 16 bases left in between. This CDR3 spans 16 amino acids. Germline assignment: CDR1 WSHSY and CDR2 SAAADI. The CDR3 reads CASSESLWQAVYGYTF. The CDR3 bases are TGCGCCAGCAGTGAGTCTTTGTGGCAGGCGGTTTATGGCTACACCTTC.

This clonotype was counted many times. The chain combines TRBV5-1 with TRBJ2-5; D possibly corresponds to TRBD1 (5 bases). Trimming shortened V by 4 bases and J by 5 bases, and 18 bases separated the two germline ends. Germline-derived CDR1 and CDR2 are SGHRS and YFSETQ. The CDR3 sequence is 15 residues long. This CDR3 reads CASSAALPTVETQYF. CDR3 sequence (DNA): TGCGCCAGCAGCGCTGCTCTTCCGACAGTGGAGACCCAGTACTTC.

This clonotype has just a few counts. The chain has TRBV12-3 or TRBV12-4 and TRBJ2-2; the D is unclear. V was clipped by 4 bases and J by 6 bases, with 15 bases between them. The CDR3 has 15 residues. The CDR3 sequence is CASSSFPTGAGELFF. The CDR3 DNA follows: TGTGCCAGCAGTTCCTTCCCGACTGGCGCCGGGGAGCTGTTTTTT.

This clonotype has only one observation. The junction departs from the called germline gene at one end, perhaps through a read error. This chain joins TRBV29-1 and TRBJ1-1; D not certain. Germline V gene data show CDR1 as SQVTM and CDR2 as ANQGSEA. The CDR3 loop spans 14 amino acids. CDR3 sequence: CSVVTALVGTEALF. The CDR3 coding sequence is TGCAGCGTCGTTACAGCGCTTGTGGGCACTGAAGCTCTCTTT.

This clonotype showed up just a few times. The chain employs TRBV11-1 and TRBJ2-5, with D perhaps TRBD2 (6 bases). Trimming removed 5 bases from V and 4 bases from J, with 11 bases in between. CDR1 is SGHAT and CDR2 is FQDESV in the germline V gene (reference sequence). The CDR3 length is 13 residues. The CDR3 nucleotides are TGTGCCAGCAGCGAGGAGGGAGGAGAGACCCAGTACTTC. Translating gives CASSEEGGETQYF. Full variable domain (outside the CDR3, taken from reference TRBV11-1 and TRBJ2-5): EAEVAQSPRYKITEKSQAVAFWCDPISGHATLYWYRQILGQGPELLVQFQDESVVDDSQLPKDRFSAERLKGVDSTLKIQPAELGDSAMYLCASSEEGGETQYFGPGTRLLVL.

This clonotype came up a few times. This rearrangement joins TRBV29-1 to TRBJ1-2; D unclear. Germline values: CDR1 SQVTM, CDR2 ANQGSEA. V lost 3 bases and J lost 2, with 13 bases in between. The CDR3 extends over 14 amino acids. CDR3: CSVDWQGINYGYTF. The CDR3 bases are TGCAGCGTTGATTGGCAAGGAATAAACTATGGCTACACCTTC. Drawing the rest from reference TRBV29-1 and TRBJ1-2, the complete variable domain is SAVISQKPSRDICQRGTSLTIQCQVDSQVTMMFWYRQQPGQSLTLIATANQGSEATYESGFVIDKFPISRPNLTFSTLTVSNMSPEDSSIYLCSVDWQGINYGYTFGSGTRLTVV.

This clonotype was observed at least ten times. The gene calls are TRBV6-2 or TRBV6-3 and TRBJ2-6; D possibly uses TRBD1 or TRBD2 (5 bases each). The CDR3 extends over 14 amino acids. Between the trimmed V and J ends, which lost 2 bases and 3 bases, there was a span of 5 bases. Germline CDR1 and CDR2: MNHEY and SVGEGT. In DNA, the CDR3 is TGTGCCAGCAGTTACGGGGGTGGGGCCAACGTCCTGACTTTC. It encodes CASSYGGGANVLTF.

This clonotype was picked up many times. The chain has TRBV4-1 and TRBJ2-7; TRBD1 might be the D (6 bases). V was shortened by 3 bases and J by 3 bases, with 15 bases between the two germline ends. CDR1 and CDR2 from the germline V gene are MGHRA and YSYEKL. The CDR3 is 15 amino acids. CDR3 protein: CASSHTQGISYEQYF. The CDR3 DNA reads TGCGCCAGCAGCCACACTCAGGGGATTAGCTACGAGCAGTACTTC.

DNA of the CDR3: TGTGCCAGCAGCGTAGAAGGGACCCCGAGCTCCTACAATGAGCAGTTCTTC. Encoded protein: CASSVEGTPSSYNEQFF. V usage is TRBV9 and J usage is TRBJ2-1, with D tentatively TRBD1 or TRBD2 (5 bases each). V dropped 0 bases and J dropped 0 bases, with 13 bases sitting between them. Germline lookup yields CDR1 SGDLS and CDR2 YYNGEE. The CDR3 covers 17 residues.

The sample holds a few counts of this clonotype. The gene calls are TRBV4-1 and TRBJ2-7, with unresolved D. Looked up from germline, CDR1 is MGHRA and CDR2 is YSYEKL. The CDR3 totals 13 residues. V shed 5 bases and J shed 2 bases, with 10 bases lying between them. CDR3 sequence: CASSTGPTYEQYF. In DNA form, the CDR3 reads TGCGCCAGCAGCACGGGTCCTACCTACGAGCAGTACTTC.

In its sample, this clonotype was seen many times. This chain uses TRBV6-4 with TRBJ2-2; 10 bases match TRBD1. The CDR3 sequence is 15 residues long. CDR1 MRHNA and CDR2 SNTAGT come from the germline V gene. Trimming removed 2 bases from V and 6 bases from J; junction bases left unmatched: 3. The CDR3 nucleotides are TGTGCCAGCAGTGACAAGACAGGGGGCCCCGGGGAGCTGTTTTTT. This encodes CASSDKTGGPGELFF.

This clonotype came up a few times. The rearrangement uses TRBV11-2 and TRBJ2-3; 7 nucleotides line up with TRBD2. V shed 1 base and J 5 bases; nucleotides not matched to a gene: 6. This CDR3 is 15 amino acids long. Germline V gives CDR1 SGHAT, CDR2 FQNNGV. The CDR3 coding sequence is TGTGCCAGCAGCTTAGGCCGGGACTACCAAGATACGCAGTATTTT. It translates to CASSLGRDYQDTQYF.

In its sample, this clonotype was seen a few times. CDR3 loop: CASSLARSRGAFF. The CDR3 DNA reads as TGTGCCAGCAGCTTAGCCAGGTCCCGCGGAGCTTTCTTT. This chain links TRBV7-9 with TRBJ1-1; no clear D. The CDR3 covers 13 residues. The germline CDR1 and CDR2 sequences are SEHNR and FQNEAQ (reference sequence). V lost 0 bases and J lost 10, with 12 bases in between.

This sequence joins TRBV11-2 and TRBJ2-5; no clear D. Looked up from germline, CDR1 is SGHAT and CDR2 is FQNNGV. CDR3 length equals 16 residues. The germline V and J ends were trimmed by 2 bases and 4 bases, with 17 bases remaining between them. The CDR3 loop reads CASSLSRLTVGETQYF. The CDR3 bases are TGTGCCAGCAGCTTAAGTCGTTTGACTGTCGGAGAGACCCAGTACTTC.

The gene calls are TRBV7-9 and TRBJ2-5; 7 bases match TRBD2. Trimming cost V 6 bases and J 5 bases; bases outside gene matches: 6. Germline assignment: CDR1 SEHNR and CDR2 FQNEAQ (reference sequence). The CDR3 is 13 residues long. CDR3 residues: CASRWDYLETQYF. DNA for the CDR3: TGTGCCAGCAGATGGGACTACTTGGAGACCCAGTACTTC.

This clonotype was counted between two and nine times. This chain joins TRBV28 and TRBJ2-1; 7 bases map to TRBD2. V lost 6 bases and J lost 8; bases outside the gene matches: 10. This CDR3 contains 14 residues. CDR1 MDHEN and CDR2 SYDVKM come from the germline V gene. The CDR3 loop is CASRVPSGADEQFF. The CDR3 bases are TGTGCCAGCAGGGTGCCAAGCGGGGCCGATGAGCAGTTCTTC.

The chain recombines TRBV15 with TRBJ2-7, with 10 bases fitting TRBD1. The junction had 14 bases not matched to a gene; V was cut back by 5 bases and J by 7 bases. Germline CDR1 reads LNHNV; CDR2 reads YYDKDF (reference sequence). CDR3 length equals 16 residues. CDR3 sequence reads: CATSRLPGQGLGEQYF. The DNA of the CDR3 is TGTGCCACCAGCCGTTTACCGGGACAGGGGTTAGGAGAGCAGTACTTC.

This clonotype was seen a handful of times. The gene calls are TRBV6-5 and TRBJ2-7; D remains unclear. CDR1 is MNHEY and CDR2 is SVGAGI in the germline V gene. This CDR3 has 14 residues. Trimming stripped 0 bases from V and 2 bases from J, with 8 bases between. CDR3 bases: TGTGCCAGCAGTTACTCTGCAGGCACCTACGAGCAGTACTTC. Its protein is CASSYSAGTYEQYF.

The V call is TRBV6-5, the J call TRBJ1-4; D gene ambiguous. CDR3 length: 14 residues. V gave up 2 bases and J gave up 4 bases, with 8 bases separating them. Per the germline V gene, CDR1 is MNHEY and CDR2 is SVGAGI. CDR3 sequence (DNA): TGTGCCAGCAGTTACGGCAGTCTTAATGAAAAACTGTTTTTT. It specifies CASSYGSLNEKLFF.

This clonotype has at least ten counts. The genes are TRBV6-5 and TRBJ2-7; D perhaps matches TRBD1 (5 bases). CDR1 and CDR2 from the germline V gene are MNHEY and SVGAGI. Deletions cut 0 bases from V and 3 bases from J, with 12 bases between. The CDR3 runs 15 residues. The CDR3 loop reads CASSYSPARDYEQYF. The CDR3 DNA reads TGTGCCAGCAGTTACTCCCCCGCCAGGGACTACGAGCAGTACTTC.

The chain has TRBV5-4 and TRBJ2-3; 8 bases map to TRBD2. V lost 4 bases to trimming and J lost 5 bases; unmatched junction nucleotides: 6. Germline V gives CDR1 SGHNT, CDR2 YYREEE (reference sequence). The CDR3 contains 14 residues. The DNA of the CDR3 is TGTGCCAGCAGCGTGGGACTAGATCTAGATACGCAGTATTTT. This codes for CASSVGLDLDTQYF.

CDR3 nucleotide sequence: TGTGCCAGCACCCCCACTAGCGGGGGGCCAGATACGCAGTATTTT. Protein sequence: CASTPTSGGPDTQYF. The chain links TRBV12-3 or TRBV12-4 to TRBJ2-3; 12 bases are shared with TRBD2. There are 15 residues in the CDR3. V lost 7 bases, J lost 4 bases, and 6 bases stayed unmatched.

V gene TRBV6-2 or TRBV6-3 combines with J gene TRBJ2-1; no clear D gene. The germline V gene has CDR1 MNHEY and CDR2 SVGEGT. The CDR3 spans 12 residues. Trimming stripped 2 bases from V and 5 bases from J, with 4 bases between. CDR3 region: CASSYPDNEQFF. The CDR3 nucleotides are TGTGCCAGCAGTTACCCCGACAATGAGCAGTTCTTC.